The clone carrying this TCR beta chain was detected only once. The sample belongs to a study of blood T cell repertoires in COVID-19. From germline, CDR1 is SGHTA and CDR2 FQGTGA. The CDR3 has 14 amino acids. The V and J ends lost 4 bases and 0 bases respectively, with 10 bases between them. Sequencing used immunoSEQ multiplex PCR; TCRdb keeps in-frame clones, though not all of them. The sample has some 39,000 clones; around 82% are singletons. This chain connects TRBV7-3 to TRBJ2-7; D remains ambiguous. Sequencing used peripheral blood. This sequence originates from a man of 80 years or more with acute or convalescent COVID-19. The CDR3 nucleotides are TGTGCCAGCAGCTCCGCCTCCAGCTCCTACGAGCAGTACTTC. It encodes CASSSASSSYEQYF.